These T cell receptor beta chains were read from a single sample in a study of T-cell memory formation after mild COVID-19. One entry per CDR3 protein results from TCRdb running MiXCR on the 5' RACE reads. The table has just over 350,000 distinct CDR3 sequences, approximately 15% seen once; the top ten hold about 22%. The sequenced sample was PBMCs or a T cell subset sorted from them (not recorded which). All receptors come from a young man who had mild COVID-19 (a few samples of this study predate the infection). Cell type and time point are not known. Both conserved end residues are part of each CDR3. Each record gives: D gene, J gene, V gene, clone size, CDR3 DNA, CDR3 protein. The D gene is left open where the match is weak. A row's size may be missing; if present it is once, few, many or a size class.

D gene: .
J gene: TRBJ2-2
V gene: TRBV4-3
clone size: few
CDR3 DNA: TGCGCCAGCAGCCAAGCCGCAGCTAGAATCGGGGAGCTGTTTTTT
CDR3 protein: CASSQAAARIGELFF

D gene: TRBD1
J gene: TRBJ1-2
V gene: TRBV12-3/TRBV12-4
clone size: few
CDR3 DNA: TGTGCCAGCAGTTTAGAGAACAGGGGGAATGGCTACACCTTC
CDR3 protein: CASSLENRGNGYTF

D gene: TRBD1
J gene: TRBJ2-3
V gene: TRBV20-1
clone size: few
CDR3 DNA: TGCAGTGCTAGAGGGGACAGGGGAAACCCAGATACGCAGTATTTT
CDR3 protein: CSARGDRGNPDTQYF

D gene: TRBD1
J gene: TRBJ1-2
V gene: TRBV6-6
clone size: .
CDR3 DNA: TGTGCCAGCAGTTACGAACCGGGACAGGTCTATGGCTACACCTTC
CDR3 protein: CASSYEPGQVYGYTF

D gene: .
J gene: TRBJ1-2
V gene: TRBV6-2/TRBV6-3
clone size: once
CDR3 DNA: TGTGCCAGCAGCGGACGCCAGGGTTTCTATGGCTACACCTTC
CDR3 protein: CASSGRQGFYGYTF

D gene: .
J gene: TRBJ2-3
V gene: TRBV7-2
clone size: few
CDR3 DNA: TGTGCCAGCAGCTCCCCGCAAGGCCCCCGTACGCAGTATTTT
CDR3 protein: CASSSPQGPRTQYF

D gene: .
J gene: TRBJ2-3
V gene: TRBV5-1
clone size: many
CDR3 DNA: TGCGCCAGCAGCTTGAGTATGGATACGCAGTATTTT
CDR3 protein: CASSLSMDTQYF

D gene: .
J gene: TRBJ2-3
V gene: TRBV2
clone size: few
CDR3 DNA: TGTGCCAGCAGTGTGCTAAGGGCCACAGATACGCAGTATTTT
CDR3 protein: CASSVLRATDTQYF

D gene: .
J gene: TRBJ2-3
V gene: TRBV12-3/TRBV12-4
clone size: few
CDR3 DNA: TGTGCCAGCAGTAAAAGACTAGATCCCCCCACAGATACGCAGTATTTT
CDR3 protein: CASSKRLDPPTDTQYF

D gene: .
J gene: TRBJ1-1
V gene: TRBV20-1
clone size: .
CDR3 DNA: TGCAGTGCTAGAATGACAACCCGAATGAACACTGAAGCTTTCTTT
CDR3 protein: CSARMTTRMNTEAFF

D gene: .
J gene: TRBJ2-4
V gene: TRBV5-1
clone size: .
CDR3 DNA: TGCGCCACCTCCGTTTGGGAATATATTGCGGAGAACATTCAGTACTTC
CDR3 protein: CATSVWEYIAENIQYF

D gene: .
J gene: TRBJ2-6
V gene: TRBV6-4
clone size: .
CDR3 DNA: TGTGCCAGCAGTGAGGGAGATAGGGCCAACGTCCTGACTTTC
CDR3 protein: CASSEGDRANVLTF

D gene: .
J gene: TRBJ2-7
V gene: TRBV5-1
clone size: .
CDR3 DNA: TGCGCCAGCAGCTCCATGACACCTACTAGCGAGCAGTACTTC
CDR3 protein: CASSSMTPTSEQYF

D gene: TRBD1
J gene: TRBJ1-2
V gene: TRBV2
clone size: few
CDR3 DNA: TGTGCCAGCAGTGAAGTAAGACAGGGCCCCGGCTACACCTTC
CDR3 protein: CASSEVRQGPGYTF

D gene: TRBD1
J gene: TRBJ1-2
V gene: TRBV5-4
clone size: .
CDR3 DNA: TGTGCCAGCAGCAAGGGACAGGGAGATGGCTACACCTTC
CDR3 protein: CASSKGQGDGYTF

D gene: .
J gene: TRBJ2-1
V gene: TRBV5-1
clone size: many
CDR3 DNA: TGCGCCAGCAGCCCGCGCCTCCGGACGGGACTCGATAGAGAGCAGTTCTTC
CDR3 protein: CASSPRLRTGLDREQFF

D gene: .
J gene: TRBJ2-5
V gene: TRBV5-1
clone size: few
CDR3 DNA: TGCGCCAGCAGCTTGGTGGCAGACCAACAAGAGACCCAGTACTTC
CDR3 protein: CASSLVADQQETQYF

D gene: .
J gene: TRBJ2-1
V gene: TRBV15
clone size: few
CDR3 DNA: TGTGCCACCAGCAGAGCTTACACGGATGAGCAGTTCTTC
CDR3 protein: CATSRAYTDEQFF

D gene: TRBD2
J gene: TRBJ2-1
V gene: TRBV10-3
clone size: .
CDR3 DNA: TGTGCCATCAGTGGAATTAGCGGGGGGGCGTCCTACAATGAGCAGTTCTTC
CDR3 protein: CAISGISGGASYNEQFF

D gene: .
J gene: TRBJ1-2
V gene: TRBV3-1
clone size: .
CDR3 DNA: TGTGCCAGCAGCCAAGATCTGGGGGGCTATGGCTACACCTTC
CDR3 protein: CASSQDLGGYGYTF

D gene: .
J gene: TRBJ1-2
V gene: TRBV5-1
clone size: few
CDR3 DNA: TGCGCCAGCAGCTTGGGATTTGGGGGACAATATGGCTACACCTTC
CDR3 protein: CASSLGFGGQYGYTF

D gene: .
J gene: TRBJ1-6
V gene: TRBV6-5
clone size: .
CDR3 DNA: TGTGCCAGCAGGACGACCGCAGGGGATTATGATTCACCCCTCCACTTT
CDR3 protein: CASRTTAGDYDSPLHF

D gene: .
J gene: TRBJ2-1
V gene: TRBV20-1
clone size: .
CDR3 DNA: TGCAGTCGGTGGGGGACGCTCGATGGGAATGAGCAGTTCTTC
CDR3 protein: CSRWGTLDGNEQFF

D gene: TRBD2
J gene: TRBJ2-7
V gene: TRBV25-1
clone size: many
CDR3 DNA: TGTGCCAGCAGTGAATTTCGAATAGCGGGGGCCAGTGATTCCTACGAGCAGTACTTC
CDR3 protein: CASSEFRIAGASDSYEQYF

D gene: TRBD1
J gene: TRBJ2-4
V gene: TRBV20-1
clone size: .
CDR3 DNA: TGCAGTGCTAGAGCCTACGACAGGGGTGAGAACATTCAGTACTTC
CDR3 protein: CSARAYDRGENIQYF

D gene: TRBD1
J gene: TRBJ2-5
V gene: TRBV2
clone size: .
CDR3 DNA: TGTGCCAGCAGGACAGGGTGGTCGGAGGAGACCCAGTACTTC
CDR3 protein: CASRTGWSEETQYF

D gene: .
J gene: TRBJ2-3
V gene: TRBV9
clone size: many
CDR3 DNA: TGTGCCAGCAGCCGCCGGGCCCCGTCACCGGCAGATACGCAGTATTTT
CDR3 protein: CASSRRAPSPADTQYF

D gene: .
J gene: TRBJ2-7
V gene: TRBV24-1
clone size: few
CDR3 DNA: TGTGCCACCAGTAGCAATCAAGACGGCGAGCAGTACTTC
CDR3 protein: CATSSNQDGEQYF

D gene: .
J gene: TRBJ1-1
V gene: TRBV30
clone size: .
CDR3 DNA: TGTGCCTGGGATTGGGGGGGCACTGAAGCTTTCTTT
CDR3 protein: CAWDWGGTEAFF

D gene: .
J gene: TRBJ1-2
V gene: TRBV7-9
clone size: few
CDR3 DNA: TGTGCCAGCAGCATCGTAAAGGGGATCTATGGCTACACCTTC
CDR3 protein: CASSIVKGIYGYTF

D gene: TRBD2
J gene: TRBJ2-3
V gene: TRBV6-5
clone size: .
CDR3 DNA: TGTGCCAGCAGTTACTCGATTGCGGGGGGGGTAGATACGCAGTATTTT
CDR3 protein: CASSYSIAGGVDTQYF

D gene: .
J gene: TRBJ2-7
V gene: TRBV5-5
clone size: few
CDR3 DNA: TGTGCCAGCAGCTTGGTACAGGGTAGCGGCAACGAGCAGTACTTC
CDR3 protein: CASSLVQGSGNEQYF

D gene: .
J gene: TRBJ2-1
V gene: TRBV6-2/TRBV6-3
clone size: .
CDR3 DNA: TGTGCCAGCCGCCCATGGCAGTCTAGCAATGAGCAGTTCTTC
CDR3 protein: CASRPWQSSNEQFF

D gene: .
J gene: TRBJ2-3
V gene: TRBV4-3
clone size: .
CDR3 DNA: TGCGCCAGCAGCCAGGCCTCCGGCACAGATACGCAGTATTTT
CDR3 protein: CASSQASGTDTQYF

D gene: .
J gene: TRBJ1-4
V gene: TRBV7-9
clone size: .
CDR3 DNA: TGTGCCAGCAGCTTAACCCGACAGGCCCGACCAACTAATGAAAAACTGTTTTTT
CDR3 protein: CASSLTRQARPTNEKLFF

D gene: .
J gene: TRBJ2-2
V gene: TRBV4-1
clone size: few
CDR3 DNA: TGCGCCAGCAGCCAAGAGCGGAACGGACCGAACACCGGGGAGCTGTTTTTT
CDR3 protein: CASSQERNGPNTGELFF

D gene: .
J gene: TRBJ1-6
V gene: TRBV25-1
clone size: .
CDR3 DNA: TGTGCCAGCAGTCAACCCTCACGGCCCCTCCACTTT
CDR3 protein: CASSQPSRPLHF

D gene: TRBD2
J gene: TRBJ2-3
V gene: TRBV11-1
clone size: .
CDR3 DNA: TGTGCCAGCAGCTTCCGGGGGGTTACGCAGTATTTT
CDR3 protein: CASSFRGVTQYF

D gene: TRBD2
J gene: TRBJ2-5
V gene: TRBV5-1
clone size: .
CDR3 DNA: TGCGCCAGCAGCCCGGGGACTAGCCGCGCGGGGACCCAGTACTTC
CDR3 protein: CASSPGTSRAGTQYF

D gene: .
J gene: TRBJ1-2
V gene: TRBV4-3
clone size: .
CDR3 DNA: TGCGCCAGCAGCCATGAGCCAGGAGGCTACACCTTC
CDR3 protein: CASSHEPGGYTF

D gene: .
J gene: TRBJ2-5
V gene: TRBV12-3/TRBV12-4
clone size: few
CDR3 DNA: TGTGCCAGCACCCTTCAAAGGGGTGAGACCCAGTACTTC
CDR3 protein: CASTLQRGETQYF

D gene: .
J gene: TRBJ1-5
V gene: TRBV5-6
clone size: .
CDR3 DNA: TGTGCCAGCAGCTTGCTGGCGGAGCCCCAGCATTTT
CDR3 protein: CASSLLAEPQHF

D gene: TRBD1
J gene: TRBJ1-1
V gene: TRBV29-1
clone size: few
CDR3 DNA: TGCAGCGTAGCCTGGACAGGGGGCCGGTACACTGAAGCTTTCTTT
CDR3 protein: CSVAWTGGRYTEAFF

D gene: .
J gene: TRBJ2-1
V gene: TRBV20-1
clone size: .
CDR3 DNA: TGCAGTGCTTCCACAGGCCCCTCCTACAATGAGCAGTTCTTC
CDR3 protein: CSASTGPSYNEQFF